The 3 T cell receptor beta chains in this list originate from one sample, sequenced in a study of control samples from healthy donors and cancer patients. Generated by immunoSEQ multiplex PCR, the TCRdb table keeps only in-frame clones and is missing some. The sample yields about 130,000 clones, approximately 94% seen once. The sample was blood. The source of these receptors is a man aged 25-45 years in good health.

J is TRBJ2-1 and V is TRBV5-1; 8 nucleotides match TRBD2. Germline V gene data show CDR1 as SGHRS and CDR2 as YFSETQ. With V trimmed by 7 bases and J by 2 bases, 11 bases remained unmatched. CDR3 length: 16 amino acids. In nucleotides, the CDR3 is TGCGCCAGCCAGGGACAAGCCGGGGGGGCCTACAATGAGCAGTTCTTC. This translates into CASQGQAGGAYNEQFF. The full variable domain, in which reference TRBV5-1 and TRBJ2-1 provide the parts outside the CDR3, is KAGVTQTPRYLIKTRGQQVTLSCSPISGHRSVSWYQQTPGQGLQFLFEYFSETQRNKGNFPGRFSGRQFSNSRSEMNVSTLELGDSALYLCASQGQAGGAYNEQFFGPGTRLTVL.

V is TRBV11-2 and J is TRBJ1-5; TRBD1 matches 9 bases. Trimming at V came to 0 bases and at J to 6 bases, leaving 3 bases not matched to a gene. The germline V gene encodes CDR1 SGHAT and CDR2 FQNNGV. The CDR3 loop spans 15 amino acids. CDR3 DNA: TGTGCCAGCAGCTTAGATGGGACAGGGACTCAGCCCCAGCATTTT. The encoded protein is CASSLDGTGTQPQHF.

The chain couples TRBV5-6 to TRBJ1-2, with 8 bases aligning to TRBD1. CDR1 and CDR2 (germline): SGHDT, YYEEEE. Trimming cost V 0 bases and J 4 bases; bases outside gene matches: 5. CDR3 size: 15 residues. The CDR3 sequence: CASSLGSGGSYGYTF. For the CDR3, the DNA is TGTGCCAGCAGCTTGGGGTCAGGGGGCAGCTATGGCTACACCTTC.